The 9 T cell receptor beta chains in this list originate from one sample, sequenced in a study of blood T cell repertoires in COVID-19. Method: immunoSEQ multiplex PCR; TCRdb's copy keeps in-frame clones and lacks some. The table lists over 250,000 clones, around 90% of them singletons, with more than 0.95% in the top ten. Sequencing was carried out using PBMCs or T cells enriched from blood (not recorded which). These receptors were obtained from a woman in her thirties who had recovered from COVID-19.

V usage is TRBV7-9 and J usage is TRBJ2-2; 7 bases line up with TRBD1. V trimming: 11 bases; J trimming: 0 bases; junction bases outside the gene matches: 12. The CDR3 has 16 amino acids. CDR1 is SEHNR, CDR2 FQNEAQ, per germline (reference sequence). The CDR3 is CAGKKTGTANTGELFF. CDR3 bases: TGTGCCGGAAAGAAGACAGGGACCGCGAACACCGGGGAGCTGTTTTTT.

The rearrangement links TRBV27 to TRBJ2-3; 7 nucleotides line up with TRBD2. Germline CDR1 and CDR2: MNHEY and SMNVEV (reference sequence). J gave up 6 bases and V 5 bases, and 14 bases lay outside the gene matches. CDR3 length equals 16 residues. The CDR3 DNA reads TGTGCCAGCAGTACCCTCACTCCGACTAGCCTGGATACGCAGTATTTT. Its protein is CASSTLTPTSLDTQYF.

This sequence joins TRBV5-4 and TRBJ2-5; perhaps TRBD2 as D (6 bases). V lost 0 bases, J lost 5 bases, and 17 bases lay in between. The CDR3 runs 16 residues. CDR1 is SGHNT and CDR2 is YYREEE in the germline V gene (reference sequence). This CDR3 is CASSLEEGLKGETQYF. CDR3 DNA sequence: TGTGCCAGCAGCTTGGAGGAGGGGTTAAAGGGGGAGACCCAGTACTTC.

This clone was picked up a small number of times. The CDR3, as DNA: TGTGCCAGCAGTTCTTACGGGACAGGGTACGCAGATACGCAGTATTTT. The encoded protein is CASSSYGTGYADTQYF. V is TRBV27 and J is TRBJ2-3; 9 nucleotides agree with TRBD1. Losses at the gene ends were 4 bases for V and 4 bases for J; bases not matched to a gene: 9. The CDR3 loop spans 16 amino acids. Germline-derived CDR1 and CDR2 are MNHEY and SMNVEV (reference sequence).

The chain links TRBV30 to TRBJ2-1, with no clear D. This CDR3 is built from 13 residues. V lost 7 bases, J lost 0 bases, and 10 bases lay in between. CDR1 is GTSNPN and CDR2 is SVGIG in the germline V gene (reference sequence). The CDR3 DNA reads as TGTGCCTCGGATTACAGCTCCTACAATGAGCAGTTCTTC. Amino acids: CASDYSSYNEQFF.

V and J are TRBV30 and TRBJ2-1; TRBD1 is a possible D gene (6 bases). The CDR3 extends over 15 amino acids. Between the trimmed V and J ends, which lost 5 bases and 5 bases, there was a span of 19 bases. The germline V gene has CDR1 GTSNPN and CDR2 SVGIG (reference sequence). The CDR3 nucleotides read TGTGCCTGGGCACAGGGAGTAGCCCGAGACAATGAGCAGTTCTTC. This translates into CAWAQGVARDNEQFF.

CDR3 bases: TGTGCCAGCAGCTCGGGCTCCTACGAGCAGTACTTC. This codes for CASSSGSYEQYF. The V and J genes are TRBV11-2 and TRBJ2-7; D is undetermined. The CDR3 consists of 12 residues. CDR1 and CDR2 from the germline V gene are SGHAT and FQNNGV. Trimming took 4 bases from V and 0 from J, leaving 4 bases between them. The full variable domain, its missing parts supplied by reference TRBV11-2 and TRBJ2-7, is EAGVAQSPRYKIIEKRQSVAFWCNPISGHATLYWYQQILGQGPKLLIQFQNNGVVDDSQLPKDRFSAERLKGVDSTLKIQPAKLEDSAVYLCASSSGSYEQYFGPGTRLTVT.

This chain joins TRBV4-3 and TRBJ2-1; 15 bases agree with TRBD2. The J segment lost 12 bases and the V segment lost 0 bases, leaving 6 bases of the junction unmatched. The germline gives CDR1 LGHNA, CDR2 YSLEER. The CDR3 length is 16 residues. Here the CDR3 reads CASSQDVGLAGGLQFF. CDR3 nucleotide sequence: TGCGCCAGCAGCCAAGATGTAGGACTAGCGGGAGGGCTGCAGTTCTTC.

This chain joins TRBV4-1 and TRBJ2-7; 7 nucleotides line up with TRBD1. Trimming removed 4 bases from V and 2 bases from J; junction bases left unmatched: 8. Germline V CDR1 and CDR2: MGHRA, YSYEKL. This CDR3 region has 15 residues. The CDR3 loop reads CASSRSDREPYEQYF. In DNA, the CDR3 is TGCGCCAGCAGCCGAAGTGACAGGGAACCCTACGAGCAGTACTTC.